The following is a TCR beta chain sequence with its context. The data were obtained in a study of blood T cell repertoires in COVID-19. Study-level background: Sites in the United States, Italy and Spain provided acute and convalescent COVID-19 samples.

Germline-derived CDR1 and CDR2 are LNHDA and SQIVND (reference sequence). The CDR3 is 13 residues long. The germline V and J ends were trimmed by 1 base and 11 bases, with 14 bases remaining between them. This table comes from immunoSEQ multiplex PCR, and its TCRdb copy is limited to in-frame clones, with some not included. Of 70,000 or so clones listed, roughly 90% are singletons. This chain connects TRBV19 to TRBJ1-2; D remains unclear. Material: peripheral blood. The TCR was taken from a human donor in a cohort sampled during active COVID-19. The CDR3 region has the DNA TGTGCCAGTAGTATAGGTCAACGATCGAGTTACACCTTC. Translated: CASSIGQRSSYTF.